Sequencing of this TCR beta chain was carried out in a study of cytomegalovirus exposure and HLA in healthy donors. Across the study: A previous analysis identified more than 100 million unique TCR beta sequences derived from some 170 million T cells.

As to this clone: Its antigen is not identified.

Vbeta (60) and Jbeta (13) primers were used in the PCR. Per the authors' pipeline: The authors later counted roughly 77 million unique TCR beta chains, some 11 million of them shared. Produced via immunoSEQ multiplex PCR; TCRdb's table is partial and in-frame only. That table is the source of V, J and clone size, and D and trimming were worked out from the DNA. The sample holds about 200,000 clones; 70% to 85% are singletons and the top ten take 3.8%. Study-level points and caveats: Trimming of TCR beta V- and J-genes showed a link, identified in a later analysis, to a missense DCLRE1C variant.

From germline, CDR1 is SGHRS and CDR2 YFSETQ. The V gene lost 4 bases and the J gene lost 3 bases, with 10 bases spanning the gap. The CDR3 is 13 residues long. This receptor was taken from a male donor in good health and CMV-seronegative. Sequenced material: PBMCs. The V and J genes are TRBV5-1 and TRBJ2-5; D perhaps matches TRBD2 (6 bases). CDR3 DNA sequence: TGCGCCAGCAGCCCTGCGGGGAAAGAGACCCAGTACTTC. Its protein product is CASSPAGKETQYF.